The 20 T cell receptor beta chains reported below all come from one sample, sequenced in a study of cytomegalovirus exposure and HLA in healthy donors. Both 60 Vbeta primers and 13 Jbeta primers went into the PCR. Assay: immunoSEQ multiplex PCR; the TCRdb copy retains only in-frame clones and omits some. Among 150,000 to 200,000 clones listed, about three quarters were seen once. Input material: PBMCs. Receptors originate from a woman between 40 and 50 years old in good health and CMV-seronegative.

V is TRBV6-5 and J is TRBJ1-3; 7 nucleotides match TRBD1. The V and J ends lost 7 bases and 0 bases, in that order; junction bases with no gene match: 6. CDR3 length equals 15 residues. CDR1 is MNHEY and CDR2 is SVGAGI in the germline V gene. In nucleotides, the CDR3 is TGTGCCAGCAAACACGACAGGGTCTCTGGAAACACCATATATTTT. Protein: CASKHDRVSGNTIYF.

The rearrangement links TRBV7-9 to TRBJ1-1, with a weak D call TRBD1 (6 bases). Germline CDR1 is SEHNR and CDR2 is FQNEAQ (reference sequence). Trimming stripped 3 bases from V and 10 bases from J, with 12 bases between. The CDR3 loop spans 12 amino acids. DNA for the CDR3: TGTGCCAGCAGCTTCCCGGGGGGCCGAGCTTTCTTT. Protein: CASSFPGGRAFF. Drawing the rest from reference TRBV7-9 and TRBJ1-1, the complete variable domain is DTGVSQNPRHKITKRGQNVTFRCDPISEHNRLYWYRQTLGQGPEFLTYFQNEAQLEKSRLLSDRFSAERPKGSFSTLEIQRTEQGDSAMYLCASSFPGGRAFFGQGTRLTVV.

This clone was seen more than once but under ten times. The chain links TRBV7-2 to TRBJ2-1; 8 bases agree with TRBD2. The junction had 5 bases not matched to a gene; V was cut back by 3 bases and J by 4 bases. This CDR3 has 15 residues. Germline CDR1 is SGHTA and CDR2 is FQGNSA. This CDR3 reads CASSLLSGGYNEQFF. In DNA form, the CDR3 reads TGTGCCAGCAGCTTGCTGAGCGGGGGTTACAATGAGCAGTTCTTC.

CDR3 in amino acids: CASSLDWTDRAGQYF. The CDR3 DNA is TGTGCCAGCAGCTTGGACTGGACAGACCGCGCAGGGCAGTACTTC. This sequence joins TRBV11-1 and TRBJ2-7; D is perhaps TRBD1 (6 bases). This CDR3 has 15 amino acids. V was clipped by 3 bases and J by 9 bases, with 21 bases between them. Germline V lookup: CDR1 SGHAT, CDR2 FQDESV (reference sequence).

This sequence joins TRBV19 and TRBJ1-5, with D perhaps matching TRBD1 (6 bases). The germline V gene encodes CDR1 LNHDA and CDR2 SQIVND (reference sequence). The CDR3 is 15 amino acids. Deletions cut 3 bases from V and 0 bases from J, with 9 bases between. In DNA, the CDR3 is TGTGCCAGTAGTATTACAGGGAGTAGCAATCAGCCCCAGCATTTT. Its protein is CASSITGSSNQPQHF. The complete variable domain, with remaining parts taken from reference TRBV19 and TRBJ1-5, reads DGGITQSPKYLFRKEGQNVTLSCEQNLNHDAMYWYRQDPGQGLRLIYYSQIVNDFQKGDIAEGYSVSREKKESFPLTVTSAQKNPTAFYLCASSITGSSNQPQHFGDGTRLSIL.

V usage is TRBV5-6 and J usage is TRBJ1-1; D is undetermined. Germline assignment: CDR1 SGHDT and CDR2 YYEEEE. CDR3 length equals 12 residues. V lost 2 bases, J lost 3 bases, and 5 bases lay in between. The CDR3, as DNA: TGTGCCAGCAGCTTCGAGGACACTGAAGCTTTCTTT. Translated, it gives CASSFEDTEAFF.

On this clone itself: The junction departs from the called germline gene at one end, perhaps through a read error. CDR3: CASSGLAANTDKQYF. In nucleotides, the CDR3 is TGTGCCAGTTCGGGACTAGCGGCGAACACAGATAAGCAGTATTTT. The rearrangement uses TRBV19 and TRBJ2-3; 11 positions agree with TRBD2. This CDR3 contains 15 residues. The germline V gene has CDR1 LNHDA and CDR2 SQIVND (reference sequence). The variable domain in full, with the rest retrieved from reference TRBV19 and TRBJ2-3, is DGGITQSPKYLFRKEGQNVTLSCEQNLNHDAMYWYRQDPGQGLRLIYYSQIVNDFQKGDIAEGYSVSREKKESFPLTVTSAQKNPTAFYLCASSGLAANTDKQYFGPGTRLTVL.

V usage is TRBV9 and J usage is TRBJ1-5; perhaps TRBD1 as D (5 bases). Germline V CDR1 and CDR2: SGDLS, YYNGEE. V shed 0 bases and J shed 7 bases, with 17 bases lying between them. This CDR3 has 16 amino acids. CDR3 in amino acids: CASSVGAPWEGQPQHF. The DNA of the CDR3 is TGTGCCAGCAGCGTAGGAGCCCCCTGGGAGGGGCAGCCCCAGCATTTT.

V usage is TRBV6-5 and J usage is TRBJ2-3; TRBD1 matches 8 bases. The germline gives CDR1 MNHEY, CDR2 SVGAGI. With 4 bases clipped from V and 2 bases from J, the junction kept 5 bases outside the gene matches. The CDR3 is 15 amino acids. DNA of the CDR3: TGTGCCAGCAGTTTCACAGGGGGGATCACAGATACGCAGTATTTT. Protein: CASSFTGGITDTQYF.

The chain couples TRBV19 to TRBJ1-2; weak D call: TRBD1 (6 bases). The V end lost 3 bases, the J end lost 5 bases, and 19 bases lay between the germline ends. The CDR3 loop spans 16 amino acids. CDR1 and CDR2 (germline): LNHDA, SQIVND (reference sequence). The CDR3: CASSIRSLQGSYGYTF. CDR3 in DNA: TGTGCCAGTAGTATTAGGTCTTTGCAGGGGAGTTATGGCTACACCTTC. Full variable domain (remainder filled in from reference TRBV19 and TRBJ1-2): DGGITQSPKYLFRKEGQNVTLSCEQNLNHDAMYWYRQDPGQGLRLIYYSQIVNDFQKGDIAEGYSVSREKKESFPLTVTSAQKNPTAFYLCASSIRSLQGSYGYTFGSGTRLTVV.

The CDR3 protein is CASNLDSSYGYTF. The CDR3 DNA reads TGTGCCAGTAACCTCGACAGCTCCTATGGCTACACCTTC. The chain couples TRBV19 to TRBJ1-2, with D possibly TRBD1 on 5 matching bases. Per the germline V gene, CDR1 is LNHDA and CDR2 is SQIVND (reference sequence). V lost 7 bases and J 4 bases, leaving 13 bases between the germline ends. The CDR3 length is 13 residues. Full variable domain (remainder filled in from reference TRBV19 and TRBJ1-2): DGGITQSPKYLFRKEGQNVTLSCEQNLNHDAMYWYRQDPGQGLRLIYYSQIVNDFQKGDIAEGYSVSREKKESFPLTVTSAQKNPTAFYLCASNLDSSYGYTFGSGTRLTVV.

The V and J genes are TRBV5-1 and TRBJ2-7, with D possibly TRBD1 on 5 matching bases. Germline lookup yields CDR1 SGHRS and CDR2 YFSETQ. V lost 8 bases and J lost 6, with 21 bases in between. This CDR3 spans 14 amino acids. The CDR3 loop is CARLPVDSGSEQYV. In nucleotides, the CDR3 is TGCGCCAGACTCCCGGTCGACAGTGGATCCGAGCAGTACGTC.

In nucleotides, the CDR3 is TGTGCCAGCGGGGGGGGCGCCGGGGAGCTGTTTTTT. This sequence encodes CASGGGAGELFF. The chain carries TRBV2 and TRBJ2-2, with a possible D match to TRBD2 (7 bases). The germline V gene encodes CDR1 SNHLY and CDR2 FYNNEI. CDR3 length equals 12 residues. V was trimmed by 8 bases and J by 6 bases, leaving 10 bases between them. Together with reference TRBV2 and TRBJ2-2, the CDR3 gives the full variable domain: EPEVTQTPSHQVTQMGQEVILRCVPISNHLYFYWYRQILGQKVEFLVSFYNNEISEKSEIFDDQFSVERPDGSNFTLKIRSTKLEDSAMYFCASGGGAGELFFGEGSRLTVL.

This clone showed up just once. The J gene is TRBJ2-1, the V gene TRBV11-3, with D tentatively TRBD2 (5 bases). The CDR3 spans 13 residues. Trimming pared 1 base from V and 12 bases from J, leaving 13 bases between. Germline-derived CDR1 and CDR2 are SGHNT and YENEEA. The CDR3 region is CASSLGSHAGQFF. CDR3 DNA: TGTGCCAGCAGCTTAGGTAGCCACGCGGGGCAGTTCTTC.

V usage is TRBV5-1 and J usage is TRBJ1-2; TRBD1 matches 7 bases. CDR1 is SGHRS and CDR2 is YFSETQ in the germline V gene. Unmatched junction bases numbered 7, after V lost 0 bases and J lost 5 bases. CDR3 length equals 15 residues. CDR3 nucleotide sequence: TGCGCCAGCAGCTTGGGTACAGGGGAGGTTTATGGCTACACCTTC. Its protein product is CASSLGTGEVYGYTF.

V and J are TRBV7-3 and TRBJ1-1; D remains ambiguous. V lost 3 bases, J lost 1 base, and 6 bases lay in between. Germline CDR1 and CDR2: SGHTA and FQGTGA. The CDR3 runs to 13 residues. The CDR3 DNA is TGTGCCAGCAGCTTTTCCAGGAACACTGAAGCTTTCTTT. Protein: CASSFSRNTEAFF. Full variable domain (rest looked up from reference TRBV7-3 and TRBJ1-1): GAGVSQTPSNKVTEKGKYVELRCDPISGHTALYWYRQSLGQGPEFLIYFQGTGAADDSGLPNDRFFAVRPEGSVSTLKIQRTERGDSAVYLCASSFSRNTEAFFGQGTRLTVV.

This sequence joins TRBV4-3 and TRBJ1-3; D is unresolved. Trimming pared 0 bases from V and 4 bases from J, leaving 13 bases between. Germline CDR1 and CDR2: LGHNA and YSLEER. CDR3 length: 16 residues. CDR3 region: CASSQEGGRLGNTIYF. The DNA of the CDR3 is TGCGCCAGCAGCCAAGAAGGAGGGCGGCTAGGAAACACCATATATTTT.

This clone appeared a single time. This chain links TRBV7-2 with TRBJ2-7; D call uncertain. Germline V CDR1 and CDR2: SGHTA, FQGNSA. The CDR3 is 14 amino acids. The germline V and J ends were trimmed by 0 bases and 0 bases, with 6 bases remaining between them. CDR3 nucleotides: TGTGCCAGCAGCTTAGCGGGCACCTCCTACGAGCAGTACTTC. Translation: CASSLAGTSYEQYF.

This sequence joins TRBV15 and TRBJ2-2, with D possibly matching TRBD2 (6 bases). The CDR3 has 15 residues. Between the trimmed V and J ends, which lost 3 bases and 0 bases, there was a span of 8 bases. The germline V gene has CDR1 LNHNV and CDR2 YYDKDF (reference sequence). The CDR3 spells CATSRGLANTGELFF. CDR3 nucleotide sequence: TGTGCCACCAGCAGGGGACTGGCGAACACCGGGGAGCTGTTTTTT.

The chain couples TRBV2 to TRBJ2-7; 13 bases are a match to TRBD2. The CDR3 loop spans 15 amino acids. V shed 4 bases and J 6 bases; nucleotides not matched to a gene: 6. Germline V gene lookup returns CDR1 SNHLY and CDR2 FYNNEI. Here the CDR3 reads CASSGLLAGGSEQYV. DNA for the CDR3: TGTGCCAGCAGTGGCCTACTAGCGGGAGGGTCCGAGCAGTACGTC.